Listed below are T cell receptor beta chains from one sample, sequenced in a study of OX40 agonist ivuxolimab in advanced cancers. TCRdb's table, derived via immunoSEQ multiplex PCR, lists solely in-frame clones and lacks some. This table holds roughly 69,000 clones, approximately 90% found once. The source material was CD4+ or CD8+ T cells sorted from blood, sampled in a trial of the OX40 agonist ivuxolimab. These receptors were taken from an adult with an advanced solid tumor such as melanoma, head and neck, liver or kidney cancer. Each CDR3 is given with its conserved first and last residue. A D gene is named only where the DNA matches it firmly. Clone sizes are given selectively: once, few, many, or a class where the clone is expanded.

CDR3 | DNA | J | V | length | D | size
CASSPRPYYEQYF | TGTGCCAGCTCACCTCGTCCCTACTACGAGCAGTACTTC | TRBJ2-7 | TRBV18 | 13 | - | -
CASRLTGVTGELFF | TGCGCCAGCAGGCTGACAGGGGTGACCGGGGAGCTGTTTTTT | TRBJ2-2 | TRBV5-1 | 14 | TRBD1 | -
CASSFVEEVPATNEKLFF | TGTGCCAGCAGTTTTGTTGAGGAAGTCCCTGCAACTAATGAAAAACTGTTTTTT | TRBJ1-4 | TRBV21-1 | 18 | - | -
CASSLDRSLYEQYF | TGCGCCAGCAGCTTGGACAGGTCTTTGTACGAGCAGTACTTC | TRBJ2-7 | TRBV5-1 | 14 | - | -
CASRPIWDSKAYEQYF | TGTGCCAGCAGACCAATCTGGGACAGTAAAGCCTACGAGCAGTACTTC | TRBJ2-7 | TRBV5-8 | 16 | TRBD1 | -
CASSPRDRGRNRGYTF | TGTGCCAGCAGCCCCCGGGACAGGGGCCGGAATAGGGGCTACACCTTC | TRBJ1-2 | TRBV11-2 | 16 | TRBD1 | -
CASSLGDRTYEQYF | TGTGCCAGCAGCTTGGGGGACAGGACCTACGAGCAGTACTTC | TRBJ2-7 | TRBV11-2 | 14 | TRBD1 | -
CASRNVGGDEQFF | TGTGCCAGCAGAAATGTCGGGGGCGATGAGCAGTTCTTC | TRBJ2-1 | TRBV6-6 | 13 | - | few
CASSEWSGGYYGYTF | TGTGCCAGCAGTGAATGGAGCGGGGGGTACTATGGCTACACCTTC | TRBJ1-2 | TRBV25-1 | 15 | - | -
CASSGGAILQTQYF | TGTGCCAGCAGCGGGGGGGCTATTTTACAGACCCAGTACTTC | TRBJ2-5 | TRBV7-2 | 14 | - | -
CASSLWRGGADTQYF | TGTGCCAGCAGCCTTTGGCGGGGAGGCGCAGATACGCAGTATTTT | TRBJ2-3 | TRBV9 | 15 | - | -
CASSLRASGYYNEQFF | TGTGCCAGCAGCCTAAGGGCTAGCGGGTATTACAATGAGCAGTTCTTC | TRBJ2-1 | TRBV5-8 | 16 | TRBD2 | -
CASSYRPESYEQYF | TGTGCCAGCAGTTACCGGCCAGAGTCCTACGAGCAGTACTTC | TRBJ2-7 | TRBV6-5 | 14 | - | -
CASSLHGTDTQYF | TGTGCCAGCAGCTTACATGGCACAGATACGCAGTATTTT | TRBJ2-3 | TRBV11-3 | 13 | - | -
CASSEGGGWNQPQHF | TGTGCCAGCAGTGAGGGGGGGGGCTGGAATCAGCCCCAGCATTTT | TRBJ1-5 | TRBV6-1 | 15 | - | -
CASSLPDRDHEQYF | TGCGCCAGCAGCCTGCCGGACAGGGACCACGAGCAGTACTTC | TRBJ2-7 | TRBV5-1 | 14 | TRBD1 | -
CASSLRTGGISNEKLFF | TGTGCCAGCAGCTTAAGGACAGGGGGCATATCTAATGAAAAACTGTTTTTT | TRBJ1-4 | TRBV11-2 | 17 | TRBD1 | once
CASSIGTGGNQPQHF | TGTGCCAGTAGTATAGGGACGGGAGGCAATCAGCCCCAGCATTTT | TRBJ1-5 | TRBV19 | 15 | - | -
CASSLAQGGNSPLHF | TGTGCCAGCAGCTTGGCGCAGGGAGGGAATTCACCCCTCCACTTT | TRBJ1-6 | TRBV7-9 | 15 | - | -
CASSVDFPGNTIYF | TGTGCCAGCAGCGTAGATTTTCCTGGAAACACCATATATTTT | TRBJ1-3 | TRBV9 | 14 | - | -
CASNPGRAQDYGYTF | TGTGCCAGCAATCCGGGACGGGCGCAGGACTATGGCTACACCTTC | TRBJ1-2 | TRBV6-1 | 15 | - | -
CASSRSGMADTQYF | TGCGCCAGCAGTCGTAGCGGGATGGCAGATACGCAGTATTTT | TRBJ2-3 | TRBV4-1 | 14 | TRBD2 | -
CASSPGLAGPNGGYNEQFF | TGTGCCAGCAGCCCGGGACTAGCGGGACCTAACGGGGGCTACAATGAGCAGTTCTTC | TRBJ2-1 | TRBV9 | 19 | TRBD2 | -
CASSLAADFNSPLHF | TGTGCCAGCAGCTTAGCGGCCGACTTTAATTCACCCCTCCACTTT | TRBJ1-6 | TRBV7-8 | 15 | - | -
CASSLDGLQETQYF | TGTGCCAGCAGCTTGGACGGCCTCCAAGAGACCCAGTACTTC | TRBJ2-5 | TRBV5-4 | 14 | - | -
CASSRQTGVGTDTQYF | TGCGCCAGCAGCCGGCAAACAGGGGTGGGCACAGATACGCAGTATTTT | TRBJ2-3 | TRBV5-1 | 16 | TRBD1 | -
CASSILGYGAGTDTQYF | TGTGCCAGTAGTATTCTTGGTTATGGAGCGGGAACAGATACGCAGTATTTT | TRBJ2-3 | TRBV19 | 17 | TRBD2 | -
CASSTGTNYGYTF | TGTGCCAGCAGCACCGGGACAAACTATGGCTACACCTTC | TRBJ1-2 | TRBV4-2 | 13 | - | -
CASSLSGRDYNEQFF | TGTGCCAGCAGCTTAAGCGGGAGGGATTACAATGAGCAGTTCTTC | TRBJ2-1 | TRBV7-2 | 15 | TRBD2 | -
CASSTGGEQYF | TGTGCCAGTAGTACAGGGGGCGAGCAGTACTTC | TRBJ2-7 | TRBV19 | 11 | TRBD1 | -
CASSPQRLDSGNTIYF | TGTGCCAGCTCACCACAGAGGCTGGACTCTGGAAACACCATATATTTT | TRBJ1-3 | TRBV18 | 16 | - | -
CASSDRAGVEKLFF | TGTGCCAGCAGTGACAGGGCCGGTGTTGAAAAACTGTTTTTT | TRBJ1-4 | TRBV6-5 | 14 | TRBD1 | -
CASSPGTTSNTEAFF | TGTGCCAGCAGCCCCGGGACTACCTCGAACACTGAAGCTTTCTTT | TRBJ1-1 | TRBV11-2 | 15 | - | -
CASRQGGYEQYF | TGTGCCAGCAGACAAGGTGGCTACGAGCAGTACTTC | TRBJ2-7 | TRBV14 | 12 | - | few
CASSHQAHGYEQYF | TGTGCCAGTAGCCACCAAGCTCATGGATACGAGCAGTACTTC | TRBJ2-7 | TRBV19 | 14 | - | -
CASSQGLAGLNTQYF | TGCGCCAGCAGCCAAGGACTAGCGGGGTTAAATACGCAGTATTTT | TRBJ2-3 | TRBV4-1 | 15 | TRBD2 | -
CASSWVKVGETQYF | TGCGCCAGCAGCTGGGTCAAAGTAGGAGAGACCCAGTACTTC | TRBJ2-5 | TRBV5-1 | 14 | - | -
CASSFGGSGETQYF | TGCGCCAGCAGCTTTGGGGGCTCAGGGGAGACCCAGTACTTC | TRBJ2-5 | TRBV5-1 | 14 | - | -
CASTPSTNEKLFF | TGTGCCAGCACCCCGTCAACTAATGAAAAACTGTTTTTT | TRBJ1-4 | TRBV7-9 | 13 | - | -
CASSLAGDGNQPQHF | TGTGCCAGCAGCTTAGCGGGGGACGGCAATCAGCCCCAGCATTTT | TRBJ1-5 | TRBV11-1 | 15 | - | -